Shown below are 14 T cell receptor beta chains from a single sample sequenced in a study of T cells in Graves' hyperthyroidism and ophthalmopathy. The investigators amplified TCR beta CDR3 regions from RNA transcripts. Primed by the HTBI set, a first-round RT-PCR was run on the TCR CDR3. TCRdb used MiXCR to reprocess the multiplex PCR reads, holding one entry per CDR3 protein. The table has about 300,000 distinct CDR3 sequences, roughly 15% seen once. Sample: blood. The source of these receptors is a woman aged 25 to 39 with Graves' hyperthyroidism that later progressed to Graves' ophthalmopathy.

The chain has TRBV27 and TRBJ2-7; tentatively, D is TRBD2 (6 bases). Trimming took 5 bases from V and 9 from J, leaving 20 bases between them. CDR1 is MNHEY and CDR2 is SMNVEV in the germline V gene (reference sequence). The CDR3 length is 14 residues. The CDR3 bases are TGTGCCAGCAGTCCCGGGACGGGGACTGTGGCGCAGTACTTC. Its translation: CASSPGTGTVAQYF.

On this clonotype itself: Given a much more abundant clone one base away, this may be a read error. It is likely a read error, because the conserved phenylalanine at the end of the CDR3 is missing. The chain is built from TRBV12-3 or TRBV12-4 and TRBJ2-7; D is possibly TRBD2 (7 bases). The CDR3 has 14 residues. The germline V and J ends were trimmed by 3 bases and 1 base, with 10 bases remaining between them. CDR3 sequence: CASSLGGQSYEQYL. The CDR3 DNA reads as TGTGCCAGCAGTTTGGGGGGGCAGTCCTACGAGCAGTACCTC.

This clonotype was counted at least ten times. This chain links TRBV7-2 with TRBJ1-1; TRBD1 agrees at 9 bases. Germline assignment: CDR1 SGHTA and CDR2 FQGNSA. Unmatched junction bases numbered 6, after V lost 6 bases and J lost 4 bases. The CDR3 sequence is 14 residues long. CDR3: CASSEQGASTEAFF. CDR3 coding DNA: TGTGCCAGCAGTGAACAGGGGGCGAGCACTGAAGCTTTCTTT.

This chain uses TRBV19 with TRBJ2-1; 11 bases agree with TRBD2. Germline V CDR1 and CDR2: LNHDA, SQIVND (reference sequence). The V gene end was trimmed by 9 bases and the J gene end by 4 bases; junction bases not matched to a gene: 5. The CDR3 is 14 residues long. The CDR3 reads CASQLAGGYNEQFF. Written as DNA, the CDR3 is TGTGCCAGCCAGCTAGCGGGAGGTTACAATGAGCAGTTCTTC.

This clonotype appeared many times. V usage is TRBV4-1 and J usage is TRBJ2-5; the match to TRBD2 covers 7 bases. This CDR3 is 14 amino acids long. Per germline, CDR1 MGHRA and CDR2 YSYEKL. Unmatched junction bases numbered 7, after V lost 4 bases and J lost 5 bases. CDR3 region: CASSRAGAGETQYF. The DNA of the CDR3 is TGCGCCAGCAGCCGTGCGGGAGCGGGGGAGACCCAGTACTTC.

About this clonotype: A much larger clonotype is one base distant, so this may be a read error. The genes are TRBV7-2 and TRBJ2-2; TRBD2 is a possible D gene (5 bases). The V and J ends lost 4 bases and 2 bases respectively, with 11 bases between them. This CDR3 region has 15 residues. Germline lookup yields CDR1 SGHTA and CDR2 FQGNSA. The CDR3 loop is CASSSNGLNTGELFF. The CDR3 bases are TGTGCCAGCAGCTCCAACGGACTCAACACCGGGGAGCTGTTTTTT. Full variable domain (remainder filled in from reference TRBV7-2 and TRBJ2-2): GAGVSQSPSNKVTEKGKDVELRCDPISGHTALYWYRQSLGQGLEFLIYFQGNSAPDKSGLPSDRFSAERTGGSVSTLTIQRTQQEDSAVYLCASSSNGLNTGELFFGEGSRLTVL.

This clonotype was counted ten times or more. V is TRBV6-2 or TRBV6-3 and J is TRBJ1-6; 12 positions match TRBD1. After removal of 6 bases from V and 9 bases from J, the junction contained 12 bases not matched to a gene. Germline V gives CDR1 MNHEY, CDR2 SVGEGT. This CDR3 region has 17 residues. CDR3 sequence reads: CASSIGTGGYLASPLHF. The CDR3 coding sequence is TGTGCCAGCAGCATCGGGACAGGGGGCTATTTGGCTTCACCCCTCCACTTT.

This clonotype has ten or more counts. This rearrangement joins TRBV29-1 to TRBJ1-2, with TRBD1 matching 9 bases. The CDR3 is 16 amino acids. Germline CDR1 SQVTM, CDR2 ANQGSEA. Trimming cost V 4 bases and J 0 bases; bases outside gene matches: 9. DNA for the CDR3: TGCAGCGTTGTCCGGGAGGGGGACAGGGCTAACTATGGCTACACCTTC. Residues: CSVVREGDRANYGYTF.

There are many counts of this clonotype. J is TRBJ1-1 and V is TRBV6-2 or TRBV6-3; D remains ambiguous. Germline V CDR1 and CDR2: MNHEY, SVGEGT. This CDR3 region has 13 residues. V gave up 5 bases and J gave up 5 bases, with 12 bases separating them. The CDR3 is CASSQTGRTEAFF. CDR3 DNA sequence: TGTGCCAGCAGTCAAACCGGCAGGACTGAAGCTTTCTTT.

This clonotype has ten or more counts. The chain has TRBV7-3 and TRBJ2-1, with D possibly being TRBD2 (5 bases). This CDR3 is 13 amino acids long. The ends were cut back, 5 bases at V and 5 bases at J, with 10 bases in the middle. Germline V lookup: CDR1 SGHTA, CDR2 FQGTGA. The CDR3 region has the DNA TGTGCCAGCAGCCCGGACTTAAACAATGAGCAGTTCTTC. Its protein product is CASSPDLNNEQFF.

This clonotype appeared a few times. The chain couples TRBV19 to TRBJ1-2; TRBD1 matches 10 bases. This CDR3 has 15 amino acids. Per the germline V gene, CDR1 is LNHDA and CDR2 is SQIVND (reference sequence). The ends lost 5 bases at V and 4 bases at J; junction bases unmatched: 7. CDR3 protein: CASSPDRGVGYGYTF. In nucleotides, the CDR3 is TGTGCCAGTAGTCCGGACAGGGGGGTCGGCTATGGCTACACCTTC.

This clonotype has ten or more counts. V gene TRBV20-1 combines with J gene TRBJ2-7, with 10 nucleotides matching TRBD2. Germline loops: CDR1 DFQATT, CDR2 SNEGSKA (reference sequence). V lost 1 base to trimming and J lost 5 bases; unmatched junction nucleotides: 5. The CDR3 runs 14 residues. DNA of the CDR3: TGCAGTGCTAGAGTCCTAGCGGGAGACAACGAGCAGTACTTC. It translates to CSARVLAGDNEQYF.

The genes are TRBV4-3 and TRBJ2-1, with D perhaps matching TRBD2 (5 bases). The V gene's germline CDR1 is LGHNA and CDR2 YSLEER. Trimming removed 0 bases from V and 9 bases from J, with 12 bases in between. The CDR3 spans 14 residues. The CDR3 nucleotides are TGCGCCAGCAGCCAAGAAACGAACGGGGTTGAGCAGTTCTTC. This encodes CASSQETNGVEQFF.

This clonotype was picked up a small number of times. This rearrangement joins TRBV7-9 to TRBJ1-6, with D possibly TRBD1 on 5 matching bases. Trimming shortened V by 4 bases and J by 8 bases, and 18 bases separated the two germline ends. The CDR3 runs to 16 residues. Germline-derived CDR1 and CDR2 are SEHNR and FQNEAQ (reference sequence). The CDR3 protein is CASSSAAQGGHSPLHF. CDR3 nucleotide sequence: TGTGCCAGCAGCTCGGCAGCGCAGGGTGGTCATTCACCCCTCCACTTT.